Included here is one T cell receptor beta chain sequence, with context. The record originates from a study of T cells in Graves' hyperthyroidism and ophthalmopathy. The TCR beta CDR3 regions underwent amplification using RNA transcripts as the source. Using the HTBI primer set, a first-round RT-PCR was run on the TCR CDR3. TCRdb itself ran the multiplex PCR reads through MiXCR, one entry per CDR3 protein. The repertoire holds roughly 420,000 distinct CDR3 sequences, with around a sixth as singletons. This sequence was found in a woman in her late teens or twenties with Graves' hyperthyroidism. Sequenced input: blood.

The CDR3: CASSYSRIVETQYF. CDR3 bases: TGTGCCAGCAGTTACTCCAGGATCGTGGAGACCCAGTACTTC. This rearrangement joins TRBV6-6 to TRBJ2-5; D remains unclear. The CDR3 loop spans 14 amino acids. Trimming left V 0 bases short and J 5 bases short, with 10 bases between. Germline assignment: CDR1 MNHNY and CDR2 SVGAGI (reference sequence).